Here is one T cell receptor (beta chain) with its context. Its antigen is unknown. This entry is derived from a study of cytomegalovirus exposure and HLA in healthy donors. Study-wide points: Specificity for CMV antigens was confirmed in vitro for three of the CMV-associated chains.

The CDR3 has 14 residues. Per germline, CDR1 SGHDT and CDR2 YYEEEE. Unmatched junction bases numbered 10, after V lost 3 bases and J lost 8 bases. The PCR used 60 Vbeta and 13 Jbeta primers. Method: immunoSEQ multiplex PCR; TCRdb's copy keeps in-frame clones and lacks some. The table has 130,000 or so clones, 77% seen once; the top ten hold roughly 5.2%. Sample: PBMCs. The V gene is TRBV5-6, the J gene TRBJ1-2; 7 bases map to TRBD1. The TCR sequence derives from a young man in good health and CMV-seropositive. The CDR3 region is CASSSVGGKGGYTF. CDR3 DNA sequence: TGTGCCAGCAGCTCGGTAGGGGGCAAAGGCGGCTACACCTTC.